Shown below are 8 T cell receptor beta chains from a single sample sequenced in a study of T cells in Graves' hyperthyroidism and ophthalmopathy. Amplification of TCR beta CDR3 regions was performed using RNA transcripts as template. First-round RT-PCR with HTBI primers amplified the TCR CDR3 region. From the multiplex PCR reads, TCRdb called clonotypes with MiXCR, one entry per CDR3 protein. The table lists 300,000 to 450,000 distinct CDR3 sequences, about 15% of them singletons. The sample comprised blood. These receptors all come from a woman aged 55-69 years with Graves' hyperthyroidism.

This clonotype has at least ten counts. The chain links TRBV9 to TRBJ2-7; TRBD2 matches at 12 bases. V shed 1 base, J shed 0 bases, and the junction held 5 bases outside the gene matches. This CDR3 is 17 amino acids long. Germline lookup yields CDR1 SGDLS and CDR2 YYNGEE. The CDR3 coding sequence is TGTGCCAGCAGCGTACTTGGACTAGCGGGGTTCTCCTACGAGCAGTACTTC. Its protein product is CASSVLGLAGFSYEQYF. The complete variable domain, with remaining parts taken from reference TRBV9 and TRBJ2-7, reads DSGVTQTPKHLITATGQRVTLRCSPRSGDLSVYWYQQSLDQGLQFLIQYYNGEERAKGNILERFSAQQFPDLHSELNLSSLELGDSALYFCASSVLGLAGFSYEQYFGPGTRLTVT.

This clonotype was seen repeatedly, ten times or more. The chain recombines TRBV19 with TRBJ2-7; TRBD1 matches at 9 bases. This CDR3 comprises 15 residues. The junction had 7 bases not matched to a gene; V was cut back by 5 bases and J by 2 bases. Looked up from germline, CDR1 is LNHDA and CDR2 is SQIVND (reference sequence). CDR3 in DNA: TGTGCCAGTAGTGTCGACAGGGGGGGGGCCTACGAGCAGTACTTC. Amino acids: CASSVDRGGAYEQYF.

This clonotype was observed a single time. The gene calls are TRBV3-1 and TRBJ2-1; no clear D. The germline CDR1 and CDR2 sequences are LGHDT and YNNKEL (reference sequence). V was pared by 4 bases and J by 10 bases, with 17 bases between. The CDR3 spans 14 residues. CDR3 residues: CASSRRNVDREQFF. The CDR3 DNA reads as TGTGCCAGCAGCCGCCGAAATGTGGACCGAGAGCAGTTCTTC.

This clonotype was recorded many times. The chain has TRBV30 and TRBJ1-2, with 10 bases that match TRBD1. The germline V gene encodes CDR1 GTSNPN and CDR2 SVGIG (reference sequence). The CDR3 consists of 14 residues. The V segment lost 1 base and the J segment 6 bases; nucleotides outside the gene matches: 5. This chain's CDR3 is CAWSGQGARDGYTF. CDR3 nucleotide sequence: TGTGCCTGGAGTGGACAGGGGGCGCGTGATGGCTACACCTTC.

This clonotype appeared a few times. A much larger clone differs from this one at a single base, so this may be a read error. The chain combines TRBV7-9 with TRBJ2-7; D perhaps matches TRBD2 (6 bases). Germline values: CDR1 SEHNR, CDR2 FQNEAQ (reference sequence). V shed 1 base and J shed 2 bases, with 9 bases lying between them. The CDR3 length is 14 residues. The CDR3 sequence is CASSLVSGAYEQYF. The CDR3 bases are TGTGCCAGCAGCTTAGTGTCGGGAGCCTACGAGCAGTACTTC.

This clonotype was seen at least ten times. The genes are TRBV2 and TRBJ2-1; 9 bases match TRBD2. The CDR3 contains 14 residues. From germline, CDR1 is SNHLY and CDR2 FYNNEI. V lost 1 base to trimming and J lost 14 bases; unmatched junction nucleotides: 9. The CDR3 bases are TGTGCCAGCAGTGAAGGCCTAGCGGGAAGTAGCGAGTTCTTC. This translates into CASSEGLAGSSEFF.

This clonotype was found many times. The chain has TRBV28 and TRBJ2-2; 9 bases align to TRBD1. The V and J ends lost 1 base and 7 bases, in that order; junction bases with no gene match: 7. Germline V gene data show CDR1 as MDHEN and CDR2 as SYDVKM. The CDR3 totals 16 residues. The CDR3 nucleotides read TGTGCCAGCAGTTTATTCGCGGGGACAGGGAGCGGGGAGCTGTTTTTT. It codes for CASSLFAGTGSGELFF. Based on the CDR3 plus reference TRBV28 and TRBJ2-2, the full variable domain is DVKVTQSSRYLVKRTGEKVFLECVQDMDHENMFWYRQDPGLGLRLIYFSYDVKMKEKGDIPEGYSVSREKKERFSLILESASTNQTSMYLCASSLFAGTGSGELFFGEGSRLTVL.

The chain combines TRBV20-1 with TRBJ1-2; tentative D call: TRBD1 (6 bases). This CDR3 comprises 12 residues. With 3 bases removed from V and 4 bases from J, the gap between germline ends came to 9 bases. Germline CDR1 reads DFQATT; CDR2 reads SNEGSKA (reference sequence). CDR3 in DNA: TGCAGTGCTAGTTCACAGGGCTATGGCTACACCTTC. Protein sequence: CSASSQGYGYTF.